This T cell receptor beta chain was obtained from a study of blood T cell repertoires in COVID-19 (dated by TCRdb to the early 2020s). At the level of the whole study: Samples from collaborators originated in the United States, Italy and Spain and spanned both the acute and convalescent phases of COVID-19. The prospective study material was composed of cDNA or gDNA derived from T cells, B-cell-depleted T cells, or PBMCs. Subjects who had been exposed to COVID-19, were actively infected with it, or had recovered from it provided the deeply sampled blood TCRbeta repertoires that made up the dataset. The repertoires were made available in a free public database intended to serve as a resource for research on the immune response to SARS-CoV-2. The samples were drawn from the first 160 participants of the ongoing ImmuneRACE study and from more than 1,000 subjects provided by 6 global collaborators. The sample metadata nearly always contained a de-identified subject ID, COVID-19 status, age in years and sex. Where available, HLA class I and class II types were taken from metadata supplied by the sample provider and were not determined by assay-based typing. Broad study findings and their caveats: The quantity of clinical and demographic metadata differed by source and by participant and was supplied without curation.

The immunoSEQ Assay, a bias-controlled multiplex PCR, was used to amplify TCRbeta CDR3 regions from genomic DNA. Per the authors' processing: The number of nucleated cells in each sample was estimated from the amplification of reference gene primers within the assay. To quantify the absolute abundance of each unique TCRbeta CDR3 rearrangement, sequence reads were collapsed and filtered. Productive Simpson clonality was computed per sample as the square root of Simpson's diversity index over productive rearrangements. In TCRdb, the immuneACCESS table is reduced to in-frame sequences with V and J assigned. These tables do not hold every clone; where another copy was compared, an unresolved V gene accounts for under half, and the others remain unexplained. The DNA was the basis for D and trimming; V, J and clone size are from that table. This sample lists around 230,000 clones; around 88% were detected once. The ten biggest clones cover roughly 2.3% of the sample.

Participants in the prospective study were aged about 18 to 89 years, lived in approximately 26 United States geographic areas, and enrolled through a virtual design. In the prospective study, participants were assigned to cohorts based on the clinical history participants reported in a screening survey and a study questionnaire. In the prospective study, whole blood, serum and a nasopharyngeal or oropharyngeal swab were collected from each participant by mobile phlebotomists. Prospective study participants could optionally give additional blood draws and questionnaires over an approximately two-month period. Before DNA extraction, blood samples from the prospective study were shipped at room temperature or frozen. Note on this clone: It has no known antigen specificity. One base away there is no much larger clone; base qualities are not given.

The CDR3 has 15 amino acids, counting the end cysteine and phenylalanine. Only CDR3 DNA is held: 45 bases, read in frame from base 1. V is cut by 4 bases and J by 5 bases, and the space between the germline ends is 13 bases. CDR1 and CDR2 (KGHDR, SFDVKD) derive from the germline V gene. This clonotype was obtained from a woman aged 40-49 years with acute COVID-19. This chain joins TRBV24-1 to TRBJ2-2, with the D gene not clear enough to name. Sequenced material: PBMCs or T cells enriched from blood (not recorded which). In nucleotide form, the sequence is TGTGCCACCAGTGACCCCCTTTCCTATACCGGGGAGCTGTTTTTT. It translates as CATSDPLSYTGELFF.